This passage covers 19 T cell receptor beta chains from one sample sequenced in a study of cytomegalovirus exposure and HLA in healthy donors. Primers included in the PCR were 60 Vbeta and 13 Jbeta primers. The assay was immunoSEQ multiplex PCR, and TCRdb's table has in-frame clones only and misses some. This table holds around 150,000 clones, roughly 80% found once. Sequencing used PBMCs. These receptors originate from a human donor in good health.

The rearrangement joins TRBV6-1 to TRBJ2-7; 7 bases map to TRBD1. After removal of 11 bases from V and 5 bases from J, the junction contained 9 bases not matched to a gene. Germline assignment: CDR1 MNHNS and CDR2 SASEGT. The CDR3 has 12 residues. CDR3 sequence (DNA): TGTGCCGGCTCACAGGGGTTCCACGAGCAGTACTTC. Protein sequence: CAGSQGFHEQYF.

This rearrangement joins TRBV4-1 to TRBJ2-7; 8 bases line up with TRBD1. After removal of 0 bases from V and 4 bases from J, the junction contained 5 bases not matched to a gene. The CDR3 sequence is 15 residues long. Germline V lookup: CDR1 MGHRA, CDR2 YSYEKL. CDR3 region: CASSQEGTGPYEQYF. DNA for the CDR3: TGCGCCAGCAGCCAAGAAGGGACAGGCCCTTACGAGCAGTACTTC.

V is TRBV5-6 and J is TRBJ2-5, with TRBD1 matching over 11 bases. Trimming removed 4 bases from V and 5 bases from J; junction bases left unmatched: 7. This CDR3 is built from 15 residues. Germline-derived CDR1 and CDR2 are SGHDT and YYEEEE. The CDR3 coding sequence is TGTGCCAGCAGCGCCCTGGGACAGGGGGGGGAGACCCAGTACTTC. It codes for CASSALGQGGETQYF. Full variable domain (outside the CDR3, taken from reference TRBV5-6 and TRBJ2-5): DAGVTQSPTHLIKTRGQQVTLRCSPKSGHDTVSWYQQALGQGPQFIFQYYEEEERQRGNFPDRFSGHQFPNYSSELNVNALLLGDSALYLCASSALGQGGETQYFGPGTRLLVL.

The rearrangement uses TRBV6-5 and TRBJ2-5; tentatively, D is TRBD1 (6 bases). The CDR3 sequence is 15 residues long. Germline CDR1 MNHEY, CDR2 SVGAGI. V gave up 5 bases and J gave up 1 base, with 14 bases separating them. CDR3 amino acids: CASSSEDRIQETQYF. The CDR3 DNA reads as TGTGCCAGCAGTAGCGAAGACAGGATCCAAGAGACCCAGTACTTC.

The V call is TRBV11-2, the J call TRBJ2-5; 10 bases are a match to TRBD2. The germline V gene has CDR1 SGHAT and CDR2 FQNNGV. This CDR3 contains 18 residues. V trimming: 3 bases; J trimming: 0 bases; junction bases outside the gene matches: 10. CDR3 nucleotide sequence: TGTGCCAGCAGCTTCGAGCGGGGGGGCTTAAAGTACCAAGAGACCCAGTACTTC. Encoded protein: CASSFERGGLKYQETQYF.

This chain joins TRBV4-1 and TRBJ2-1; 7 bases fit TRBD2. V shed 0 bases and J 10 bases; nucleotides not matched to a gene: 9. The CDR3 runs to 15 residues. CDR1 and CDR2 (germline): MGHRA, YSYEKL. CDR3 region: CASSQDPGLRTEQFF. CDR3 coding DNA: TGCGCCAGCAGCCAAGACCCGGGACTACGTACGGAGCAGTTCTTC.

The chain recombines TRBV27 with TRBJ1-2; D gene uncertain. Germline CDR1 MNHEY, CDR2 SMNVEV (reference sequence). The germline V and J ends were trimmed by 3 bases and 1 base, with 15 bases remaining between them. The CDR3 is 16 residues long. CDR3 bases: TGTGCCAGCAGTTTTTCCGGCGGGGAGGTTAACTATGGCTACACCTTC. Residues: CASSFSGGEVNYGYTF.

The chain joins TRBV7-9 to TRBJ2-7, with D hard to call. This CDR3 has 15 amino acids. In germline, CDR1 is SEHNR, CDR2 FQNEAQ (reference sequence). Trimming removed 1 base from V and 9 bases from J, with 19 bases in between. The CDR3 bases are TGTGCCAGCAGCTTAGTCACCTCTCCTATGTTGGTGCAGTACTTC. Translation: CASSLVTSPMLVQYF.

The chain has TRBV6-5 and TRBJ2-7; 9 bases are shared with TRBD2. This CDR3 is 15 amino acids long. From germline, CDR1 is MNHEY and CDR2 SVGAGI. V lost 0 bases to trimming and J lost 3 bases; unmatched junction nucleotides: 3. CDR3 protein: CASSYSRAGGYEQYF. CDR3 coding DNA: TGTGCCAGCAGTTACTCGAGAGCGGGGGGCTACGAGCAGTACTTC.

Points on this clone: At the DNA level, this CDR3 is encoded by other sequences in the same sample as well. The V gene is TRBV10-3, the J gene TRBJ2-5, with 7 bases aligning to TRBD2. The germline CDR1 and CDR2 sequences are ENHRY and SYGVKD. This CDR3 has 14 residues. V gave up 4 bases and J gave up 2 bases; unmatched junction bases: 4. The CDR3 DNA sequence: TGTGCCATCAGTGGGTCTAGCGGTCAAGAGACCCAGTACTTC. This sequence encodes CAISGSSGQETQYF.

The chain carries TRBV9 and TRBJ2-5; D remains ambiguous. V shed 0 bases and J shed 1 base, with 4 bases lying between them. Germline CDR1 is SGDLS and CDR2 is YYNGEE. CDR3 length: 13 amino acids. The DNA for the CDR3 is TGTGCCAGCAGCGTAGACAGCCAAGAGACCCAGTACTTC. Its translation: CASSVDSQETQYF.

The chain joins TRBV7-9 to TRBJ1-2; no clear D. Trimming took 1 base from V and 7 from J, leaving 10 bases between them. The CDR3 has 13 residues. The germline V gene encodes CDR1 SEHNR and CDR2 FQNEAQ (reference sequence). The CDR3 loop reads CASSLGAGSGYTF. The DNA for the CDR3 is TGTGCCAGCAGCTTAGGGGCCGGCTCTGGCTACACCTTC.

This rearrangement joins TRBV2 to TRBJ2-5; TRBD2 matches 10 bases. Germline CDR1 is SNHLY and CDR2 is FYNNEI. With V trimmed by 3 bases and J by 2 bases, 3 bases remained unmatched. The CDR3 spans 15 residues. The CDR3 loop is CASSDSGGTQETQYF. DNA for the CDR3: TGTGCCAGCAGTGATAGCGGGGGGACTCAAGAGACCCAGTACTTC.

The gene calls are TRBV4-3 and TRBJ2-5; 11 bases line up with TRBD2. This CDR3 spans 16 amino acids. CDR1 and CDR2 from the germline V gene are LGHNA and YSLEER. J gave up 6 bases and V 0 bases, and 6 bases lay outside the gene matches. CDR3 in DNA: TGCGCCAGCAGCCAAGATGTAGCGGGGGGGCGTAAGACCCAGTACTTC. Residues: CASSQDVAGGRKTQYF.

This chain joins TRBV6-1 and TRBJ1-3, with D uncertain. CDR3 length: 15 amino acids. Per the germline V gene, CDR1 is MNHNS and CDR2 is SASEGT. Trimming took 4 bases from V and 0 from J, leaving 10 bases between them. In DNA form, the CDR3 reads TGTGCCAGCAGTGTCGCGTTCCTCTCTGGAAACACCATATATTTT. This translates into CASSVAFLSGNTIYF.

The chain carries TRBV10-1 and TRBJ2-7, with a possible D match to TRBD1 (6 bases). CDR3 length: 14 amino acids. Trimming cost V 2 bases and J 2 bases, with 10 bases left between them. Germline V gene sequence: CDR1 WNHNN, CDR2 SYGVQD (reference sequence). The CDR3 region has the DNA TGCGCCAGCAGTGAGACAGGGACCCCCTACGAGCAGTACTTC. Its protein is CASSETGTPYEQYF.

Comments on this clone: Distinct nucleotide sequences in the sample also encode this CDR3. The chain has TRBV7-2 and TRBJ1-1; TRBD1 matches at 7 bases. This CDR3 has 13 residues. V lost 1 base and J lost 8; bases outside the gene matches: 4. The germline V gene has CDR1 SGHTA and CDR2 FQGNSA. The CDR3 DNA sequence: TGTGCCAGCAGCTTAGTCCAGGGGGGAGAAGCTTTCTTT. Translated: CASSLVQGGEAFF.

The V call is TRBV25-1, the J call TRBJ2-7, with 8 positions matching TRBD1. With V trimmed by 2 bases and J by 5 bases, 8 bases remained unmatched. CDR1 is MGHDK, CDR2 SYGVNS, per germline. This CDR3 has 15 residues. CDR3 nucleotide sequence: TGTGCCAGCAGTGAACCGGGACAGGTAGCCCACGAGCAGTACTTC. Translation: CASSEPGQVAHEQYF.

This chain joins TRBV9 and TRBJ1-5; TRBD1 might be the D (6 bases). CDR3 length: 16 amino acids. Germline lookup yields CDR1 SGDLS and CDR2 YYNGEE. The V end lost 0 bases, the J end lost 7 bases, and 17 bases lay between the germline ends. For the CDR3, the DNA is TGTGCCAGCAGCGTAGGGGTAGGGGGATCCAGCCAGCCCCAGCATTTT. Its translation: CASSVGVGGSSQPQHF.